This entry describes one T cell receptor (beta chain). Via MiXCR, TCRdb re-called the RT-PCR reads, giving one row per CDR3 protein. This repertoire shows roughly 880,000 distinct CDR3 sequences, more than 15% found once; its top ten account for 6%. This sample was included in a study of patients and donors after allogeneic stem cell transplantation. This CDR3 spans 13 amino acids. V lost 1 base, J lost 4 bases, and 6 bases lay in between. Germline V CDR1 and CDR2: SGHTA, FQGTGA. This chain joins TRBV7-3 and TRBJ2-3, with D unresolved. The sample taken for sequencing was blood, either unsorted or a sorted T cell fraction (not recorded which). The clonotype originates from a human donor who was either an allogeneic HSCT recipient or a stem cell or donor lymphocyte infusion donor (not recorded which). It is not recorded whose cells these are; they may come from a transplant donor. CDR3 bases: TGTGCCAGCAGCTTAAGGCCTTCAGATACGCAGTATTTT. It specifies CASSLRPSDTQYF.